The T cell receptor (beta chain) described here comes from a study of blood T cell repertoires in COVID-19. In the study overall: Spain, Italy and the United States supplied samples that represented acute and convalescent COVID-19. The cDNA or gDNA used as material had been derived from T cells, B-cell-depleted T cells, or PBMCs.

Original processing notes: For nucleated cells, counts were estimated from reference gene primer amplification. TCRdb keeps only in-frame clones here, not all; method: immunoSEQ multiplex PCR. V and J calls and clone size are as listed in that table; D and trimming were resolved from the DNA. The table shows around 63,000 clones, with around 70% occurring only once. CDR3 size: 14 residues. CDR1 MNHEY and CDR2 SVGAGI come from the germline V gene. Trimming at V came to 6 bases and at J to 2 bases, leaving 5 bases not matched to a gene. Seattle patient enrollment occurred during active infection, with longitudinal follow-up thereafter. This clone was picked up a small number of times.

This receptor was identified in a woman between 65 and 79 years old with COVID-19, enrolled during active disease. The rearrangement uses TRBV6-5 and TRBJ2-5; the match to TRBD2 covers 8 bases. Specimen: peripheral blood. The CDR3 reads CASSLSGGQETQYF. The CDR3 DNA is TGTGCCAGCAGCCTCAGCGGGGGACAAGAGACCCAGTACTTC.